A single sample gave rise to the 8 T cell receptor beta chains below, sequenced in a study of response to subunit inactivated influenza vaccine. Each CDR3 protein gets one entry after TCRdb re-called the RT-PCR reads with MiXCR. Here the sample spans 400,000 to 650,000 distinct CDR3 sequences, approximately 7.2% being singletons. This specimen consisted of PBMCs from blood, obtained less than 30 months after vaccination. These receptors all stem from a man aged 50 to 75 who received an inactivated influenza vaccine.

There are a few counts of this clonotype. This rearrangement joins TRBV20-1 to TRBJ2-5; 10 bases are a match to TRBD2. Germline V gene data show CDR1 as DFQATT and CDR2 as SNEGSKA (reference sequence). J gave up 5 bases and V 2 bases, and 5 bases lay outside the gene matches. The CDR3 loop spans 14 amino acids. The CDR3 here is CSARSGRASETQYF. The DNA for the CDR3 is TGCAGTGCTAGAAGCGGGAGGGCCTCGGAGACCCAGTACTTC.

This clonotype was detected ten times or more. The rearrangement links TRBV5-1 to TRBJ2-7, with 7 bases matching TRBD1. Germline CDR1 is SGHRS and CDR2 is YFSETQ. J was trimmed by 3 bases and V by 1 base; bases with no gene match: 1. The CDR3 is 13 amino acids. CDR3 nucleotide sequence: TGCGCCAGCAGCTTGACAGGGGACTACGAGCAGTACTTC. This gives the protein CASSLTGDYEQYF.

This clonotype was recorded a few times. The rearrangement joins TRBV12-3 or TRBV12-4 to TRBJ1-4; D is possibly TRBD1 (6 bases). This CDR3 spans 14 amino acids. V lost 2 bases and J lost 8, with 12 bases in between. CDR3 amino acids: CASSLTRGGEKLFF. Written as DNA, the CDR3 is TGTGCCAGCAGTTTAACTAGGGGGGGAGAAAAACTGTTTTTT.

In this sample, this clonotype turned up many times. The chain joins TRBV20-1 to TRBJ2-1; TRBD2 aligns across 8 bases. This CDR3 is built from 15 residues. The V and J ends lost 0 bases and 6 bases, in that order; junction bases with no gene match: 7. Germline V CDR1 and CDR2: DFQATT, SNEGSKA (reference sequence). CDR3 sequence (DNA): TGCAGTGCTAGAGATATACGGGAGGGCCGCAATGAGCAGTTCTTC. The encoded protein is CSARDIREGRNEQFF.

This clonotype was observed a few times. This chain joins TRBV5-1 and TRBJ2-7; 10 nucleotides line up with TRBD1. Germline V gene lookup returns CDR1 SGHRS and CDR2 YFSETQ. This CDR3 has 14 amino acids. The junction had 6 bases not matched to a gene; V was cut back by 4 bases and J by 5 bases. DNA for the CDR3: TGCGCCAGCAGCCCGGGACAGGGGTTCAACGAGCAGTACTTC. Its translation: CASSPGQGFNEQYF.

The rearrangement joins TRBV7-2 to TRBJ1-1; D uncertain. The germline gives CDR1 SGHTA, CDR2 FQGNSA. The germline V and J ends were trimmed by 5 bases and 0 bases, with 19 bases remaining between them. This CDR3 region has 17 residues. This CDR3 is CASSRLVAVPMNTEAFF. The DNA of the CDR3 is TGTGCCAGCAGCCGACTCGTTGCCGTCCCCATGAACACTGAAGCTTTCTTT.

J is TRBJ2-1 and V is TRBV7-9, with D unclear. Trimming left V 1 base short and J 13 bases short, with 11 bases between. Germline assignment: CDR1 SEHNR and CDR2 FQNEAQ (reference sequence). The CDR3 has 12 amino acids. CDR3 nucleotide sequence: TGTGCCAGCAGCTTAGAAATGAGCGCTCAGTTCTTC. Residues: CASSLEMSAQFF.

This clonotype was observed a few times. The chain recombines TRBV11-2 with TRBJ2-3; D possibly uses TRBD1 or TRBD2 (6 bases each). This CDR3 has 14 amino acids. Germline V gives CDR1 SGHAT, CDR2 FQNNGV. V was clipped by 0 bases and J by 10 bases, with 14 bases between them. CDR3 DNA: TGTGCCAGCAGCTTAGAGCCCTCAGGGGAGGCGCAGTATTTT. Translating gives CASSLEPSGEAQYF.